This TCR beta chain came from a study of T cells after somatic rescue of genetic block. The assay was immunoSEQ multiplex PCR, and TCRdb's table has in-frame clones only and misses some. The sample holds approximately 10,000 clones, approximately 74% seen once. Germline V gives CDR1 SGDLS, CDR2 YYNGEE. Trimming stripped 3 bases from V and 8 bases from J, with 12 bases between. This CDR3 comprises 14 residues. V usage is TRBV9 and J usage is TRBJ1-6, with D possibly being TRBD1 (5 bases). Sequencing was performed on peripheral blood mononuclear cells (PBMCs). This clonotype originated in a boy younger than 18. CDR3 loop: CASSAQVGDSPLHF. The CDR3 DNA reads TGTGCCAGCAGCGCACAGGTAGGCGATTCACCCCTCCACTTT.